This T cell receptor (beta chain) was recovered during a study of T cells after yellow fever vaccination (dated by TCRdb to between 2018 and 2021). Regarding the research as a whole: Libraries from fractions with low cell numbers were prepared with the SMART-Seq v4 Ultra Low Input RNA kit. To follow T-cell clones before and after primary and booster YFV17D yellow fever vaccination, bulk TCR alpha and beta repertoires were sequenced over time. Two healthy male donors, one aged 18 to 30 and one aged 30 to 40 years, made up the cohort. Blood was drawn at multiple timepoints before and after primary and secondary immunization, with bulk PBMC replicates and cell subsets isolated. The research as a whole found: Most clones expanded after primary vaccination (approximately 95% of CD4 and around 88% of CD8) were re-detected after the booster, suggesting that broad memory maintenance occurred. Only a couple of donors were included in the study, so the extent to which the findings can be generalized is limited. A small share of clonotypes occurred in both CD4 and CD8 compartments, likely arising from convergent recombination. The secondary T-cell response was weaker than the primary response but faster, peaking on day 5 instead of day 15. Because abundant contaminating clonotypes from the bulk population could be contained in FACS-sorted repertoires, computational filtering was required.

In this sample, this clonotype turned up many times. Its antigen target is currently unknown. The record has no base qualities; no much larger clone is one base away. This sample was sequenced with an Illumina NovaSeq 6000. TCR cDNA was synthesized by 5'RACE template switching, which introduced a universal primer site and unique molecular identifiers. Priming for cDNA synthesis came from both the TCR alpha and TCR beta constant segments. Library amplification involved two PCR steps, and the second step added sample barcodes and sequencing adapters. Sequencing of the libraries was done on either Illumina HiSeq 2500 (2x100 bp) or NovaSeq (2x150 bp). The original methods were these. MIGEC was used to demultiplex reads and collapse the reads into UMI consensus sequences, and MiXCR was used for V(D)J alignment. Vaccine-responding clonotypes were identified with edgeR using replicate PBMC samples, with FDR below 0.01 and a log2 fold change above 5 up to day 15 being required. Each bulk clonotype received a CD4 or CD8 identity based on whether the sequenced CD4 or CD8 repertoire contained that clonotype at higher abundance. TCRdb's own reprocessing of the public reads used fastp at Q25 and MiXCR and kept productive beta chains. Every distinct CDR3 protein forms one entry, paired with its most common genes and DNA. In this record, the V and J calls reflect TCRdb's handling and not the investigators' own analysis. For this sample the table gives approximately 300,000 distinct CDR3 sequences, of which around 10% were detected only once. The ten largest clones capture 3.3% of the sample.

According to the study, the label for this sample's treatment or condition signals: live attenuated yellow fever vaccine strain. A standard Ficoll-Paque protocol was used to isolate PBMCs from peripheral blood. Dynabeads CD4 and CD8 positive selection kits were used to isolate the CD4 and CD8 T-cell fractions. TriZol was used to extract RNA from bulk PBMCs, from CD4 and CD8 fractions, and from dextramer-positive and dextramer-negative fractions. CDR1 SGHVS and CDR2 FQNEAQ are derived from the germline V gene. The CDR3 has 12 amino acids, counting the end cysteine and phenylalanine. Left in the record is the CDR3 DNA by itself, 36 bases read in frame from the first base. The junction carries 6 bases between V and J, which are trimmed by 8 bases and 1 base respectively.

The receptor was derived from a man aged 18 to 35 who received the YFV17D yellow fever vaccine. The material sequenced was CD4+ T cells sorted from PBMCs, taken 45 days after the yellow fever booster vaccination. The rearrangement combines TRBV7-8 with TRBJ1-5, with no D gene named confidently. The CDR3 reads as follows: CASGGSNQPQHF. The nucleotide sequence is TGTGCCAGCGGAGGGAGCAATCAGCCCCAGCATTTT. Outside the CDR3, residues come from the reference TRBV7-8 and TRBJ1-5 proteins, so the full variable domain is: GAGVSQSPRYKVAKRGQDVALRCDPISGHVSLFWYQQALGQGPEFLTYFQNEAQLDKSGLPSDRFFAERPEGSVSTLKIQRTQQEDSAVYLCASGGSNQPQHFGDGTRLSIL.